What follows is one TCR beta chain and its context. The target antigen is unknown. Through a sample-barcoded 5' primer and a J-beta primer mix, a second PCR was run for roughly 7 to 12 cycles. TCRdb reprocessed the 5' RACE reads via MiXCR and lists one record per CDR3 protein. Of approximately 690,000 distinct CDR3 sequences in the sample, approximately 40% are singletons; the top ten hold approximately 29%. With 0 bases clipped from V and 2 bases from J, the junction kept 2 bases outside the gene matches. Germline values: CDR1 MRHNA, CDR2 SNTAGT. The CDR3 covers 15 residues. The study isolated at least 6.5 million PBMCs from each sample. The sample is drawn from a study of blood T cells in healthy people across ages. Study-wide points: Unsorted PBMC material precluded a definitive naive versus antigen-experienced comparison. Diversity estimates drawn from one million T cells were deemed underestimates.

Sequencing was done on a sample of blood. The sequence was obtained from a man aged 80 or over in good health. The chain has TRBV6-4 and TRBJ2-3, with TRBD2 matching over 7 bases. CDR3 sequence: CASSDSGTTTDTQYF. The CDR3 bases are TGTGCCAGCAGTGACTCCGGGACTACCACAGATACGCAGTATTTT.